The 2 T cell receptor beta chains below were found in one sample sequenced in a study of T-cell memory formation after mild COVID-19. TCRdb itself ran the 5' RACE reads through MiXCR, one entry per CDR3 protein. The sample consists of under 650,000 distinct CDR3 sequences, roughly 17% of them appearing once. What was sequenced was PBMCs or a T cell subset sorted from them (not recorded which). The receptor set was obtained from an adult woman who had mild COVID-19 (a few samples of this study predate the infection). Cell type and time point are not known.

This clonotype has at least ten counts. The CDR3 DNA follows: TGCGCCAGCAGCCTAACGGCGGTCACAGATACGCAGTATTTT. As protein: CASSLTAVTDTQYF. The chain employs TRBV5-1 and TRBJ2-3; D unclear. Trimming pared 4 bases from V and 2 bases from J, leaving 11 bases between. The CDR3 sequence is 14 residues long. CDR1 SGHRS and CDR2 YFSETQ come from the germline V gene. Complete variable domain (other parts from reference TRBV5-1 and TRBJ2-3): KAGVTQTPRYLIKTRGQQVTLSCSPISGHRSVSWYQQTPGQGLQFLFEYFSETQRNKGNFPGRFSGRQFSNSRSEMNVSTLELGDSALYLCASSLTAVTDTQYFGPGTRLTVL.

This clonotype has a handful of counts. This chain joins TRBV4-1 and TRBJ2-7; 9 nucleotides align to TRBD1. CDR3 size: 15 residues. V gave up 0 bases and J gave up 12 bases; unmatched junction bases: 12. Germline CDR1 MGHRA, CDR2 YSYEKL. The CDR3 is CASSQDRDREILPYF. The CDR3 bases are TGCGCCAGCAGCCAAGACCGGGACAGGGAAATCCTCCCGTACTTC.